These 10 T cell receptor beta chains share one sample of origin, sequenced in a study of blood T cell repertoires in COVID-19. Measured with immunoSEQ multiplex PCR; TCRdb has only the in-frame clones, and not every one. Here the sample spans about 160,000 clones, roughly 90% being singletons. Sequencing used peripheral blood. Source of these receptors: a man in his 60s with acute or convalescent COVID-19.

In nucleotides, the CDR3 is TGTGCCAGCAGCTTCGCGCCGGATGAAAAACTGTTTTTT. Its translation is CASSFAPDEKLFF. This sequence joins TRBV7-8 and TRBJ1-4; D ambiguous. The V gene lost 3 bases and the J gene lost 6 bases, with 8 bases spanning the gap. The CDR3 extends over 13 amino acids. Germline assignment: CDR1 SGHVS and CDR2 FQNEAQ.

CDR3 bases: TGTGCCAGCAGCCAAGATAACTACGGGACAGAAACAGGTCGCGGCTCACCCCTCCACTTT. Its translation: CASSQDNYGTETGRGSPLHF. The V call is TRBV4-2, the J call TRBJ1-6; TRBD1 aligns across 7 bases. The germline V gene has CDR1 LGHNA and CDR2 YNFKEQ. The ends lost 0 bases at V and 10 bases at J; junction bases unmatched: 21. The CDR3 is 20 amino acids.

V gene TRBV10-1 combines with J gene TRBJ2-2, with 12 positions matching TRBD2. Germline V CDR1 and CDR2: WNHNN, SYGVQD (reference sequence). V was clipped by 5 bases and J by 1 base; unmatched bases: 2. This CDR3 is 16 amino acids long. Here the CDR3 DNA reads TGCGCCAGCAGTCTGGGACTAGCGGGGAACACCGGGGAGCTGTTTTTT. Translating it yields CASSLGLAGNTGELFF.

CDR3 region: CASNRLQETQYF. The DNA for the CDR3 is TGTGCCAGCAACAGGCTCCAAGAGACCCAGTACTTC. The chain employs TRBV3-1 (or the pseudogene TRBV3-2) and TRBJ2-5, with D maybe TRBD1 (5 bases). V lost 7 bases to trimming and J lost 1 base, with 7 bases between them. Germline CDR1 reads LGHDT; CDR2 reads YNNKEL (reference sequence). The CDR3 contains 12 residues.

CDR3 protein: CASARGGNTEAFF. The CDR3, as DNA: TGTGCCAGCGCCCGGGGGGGGAACACTGAAGCTTTCTTT. The chain links TRBV18 to TRBJ1-1; D possibly corresponds to TRBD1 (5 bases). Germline V lookup: CDR1 KGHSH, CDR2 LQKENI. This CDR3 has 13 residues. V was cut by 8 bases and J by 1 base, with 11 bases left in between. The whole variable domain, remainder taken from reference TRBV18 and TRBJ1-1, is NAGVMQNPRHLVRRRGQEARLRCSPMKGHSHVYWYRQLPEEGLKFMVYLQKENIIDESGMPKERFSAEFPKEGPSILRIQQVVRGDSAAYFCASARGGNTEAFFGQGTRLTVV.

V is TRBV27 and J is TRBJ1-5; 7 bases are shared with TRBD1. The ends lost 6 bases at V and 5 bases at J; junction bases unmatched: 10. Germline V lookup: CDR1 MNHEY, CDR2 SMNVEV (reference sequence). The CDR3 has 15 residues. The CDR3 region is CASRSLQGVYQPQHF. CDR3 coding DNA: TGTGCCAGCAGGTCCCTCCAGGGGGTCTATCAGCCCCAGCATTTT.

The genes are TRBV5-1 and TRBJ2-1; 7 nucleotides line up with TRBD1. The CDR3 totals 13 residues. V dropped 0 bases and J dropped 10; count of bases not matched to a gene: 4. CDR1 is SGHRS, CDR2 YFSETQ, per germline. The CDR3 loop is CASSLEGGLEQFF. The CDR3 coding sequence is TGCGCCAGCAGCTTGGAAGGGGGCTTAGAGCAGTTCTTC.

As concerns this clone: At one of its ends the junction is not consistent with the germline gene, which may arise from a read error. This chain connects TRBV7-9 to TRBJ1-2; possibly TRBD1 for D (6 bases). CDR1 is SEHNR and CDR2 is FQNEAQ in the germline V gene (reference sequence). CDR3 length equals 15 residues. The CDR3 DNA sequence: TGTGCCAGCACCTTAGTGGGGGCCTCCTCCGGTGGCTACACCTTC. Its translation is CASTLVGASSGGYTF.

For this clone: One end of the junction is discordant with germline, which a read error may explain. The gene calls are TRBV29-1 and TRBJ1-4; D is unclear. This CDR3 is built from 11 residues. CDR1 and CDR2 (germline): SQVTM, ANQGSEA. CDR3 nucleotides: TGCAGCGTTGAAGCTAATCAAAAACTGTTTTTT. Its translation is CSVEANQKLFF.

The chain combines TRBV18 with TRBJ1-6; D is ambiguous. V gave up 2 bases and J gave up 7 bases, with 6 bases separating them. CDR1 KGHSH and CDR2 LQKENI come from the germline V gene. This CDR3 is 13 amino acids long. The CDR3 bases are TGTGCCAGCTCACCAAACGGGAATTCACCCCTCCACTTT. Translation: CASSPNGNSPLHF.